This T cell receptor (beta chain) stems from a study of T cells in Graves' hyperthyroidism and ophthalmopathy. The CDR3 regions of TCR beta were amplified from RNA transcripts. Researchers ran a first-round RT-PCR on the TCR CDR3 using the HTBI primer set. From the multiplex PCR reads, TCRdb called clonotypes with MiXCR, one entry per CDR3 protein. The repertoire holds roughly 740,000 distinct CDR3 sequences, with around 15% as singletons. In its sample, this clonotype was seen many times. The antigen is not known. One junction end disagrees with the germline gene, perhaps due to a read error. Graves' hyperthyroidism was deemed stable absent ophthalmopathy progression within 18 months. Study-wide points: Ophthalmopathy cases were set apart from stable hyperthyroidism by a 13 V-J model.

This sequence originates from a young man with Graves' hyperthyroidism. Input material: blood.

The CDR3 reads CAISRGGSYEQYF. The CDR3 DNA reads TGTGCCATCAGTCGAGGGGGCTCCTACGAGCAGTACTTC. The chain links TRBV28 to TRBJ2-7; tentatively, D is TRBD1 (6 bases). CDR1 is MDHEN, CDR2 SYDVKM, per germline. This CDR3 has 13 residues.